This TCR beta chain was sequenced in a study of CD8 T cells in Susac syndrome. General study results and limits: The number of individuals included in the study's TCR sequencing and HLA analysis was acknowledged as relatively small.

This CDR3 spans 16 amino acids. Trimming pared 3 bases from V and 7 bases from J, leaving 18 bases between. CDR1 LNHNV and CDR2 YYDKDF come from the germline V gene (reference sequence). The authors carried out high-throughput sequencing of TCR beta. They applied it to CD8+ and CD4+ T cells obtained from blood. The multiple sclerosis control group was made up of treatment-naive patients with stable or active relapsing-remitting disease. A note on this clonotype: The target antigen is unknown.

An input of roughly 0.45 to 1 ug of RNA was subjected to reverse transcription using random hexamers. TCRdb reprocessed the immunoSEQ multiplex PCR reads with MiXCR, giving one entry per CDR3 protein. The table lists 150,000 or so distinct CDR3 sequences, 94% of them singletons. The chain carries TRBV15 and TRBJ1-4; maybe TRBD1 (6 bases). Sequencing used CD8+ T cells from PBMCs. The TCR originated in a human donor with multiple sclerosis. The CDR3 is CATSSGVGGLGEKLFF. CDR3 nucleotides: TGTGCCACCAGCAGTGGGGTGGGGGGCCTTGGTGAAAAACTGTTTTTT.